The source of this T cell receptor (beta chain) is a study of identical twins. J lost 6 bases, V lost 4 bases, and 12 bases had no gene match. In germline, CDR1 is SGHRS, CDR2 YFSETQ. The CDR3 totals 16 residues. Addition of a universal primer site occurred through template switching, and cDNA carried unique molecular identifiers. A single record per CDR3 protein comes from TCRdb applying MiXCR to the 5' RACE reads. The top ten clones hold under 3.5% of a sample with around 570,000 distinct CDR3 sequences, 7.5% to 10% of them seen once. This clonotype has a count of ten or more. These data also formed part of another study, on yellow fever vaccine responses in identical twins.

The TCR originated in a woman under 30 in good health. The chain joins TRBV5-1 to TRBJ2-7; TRBD1 matches at 11 bases. Sequenced material: PBMCs. The CDR3: CASSAPSGTGGSEQYF. For the CDR3, the DNA is TGCGCCAGCAGCGCGCCCTCCGGGACAGGGGGATCCGAGCAGTACTTC.